This T cell receptor beta chain stems from a study of blood T cell repertoires in COVID-19. CDR3 length: 15 residues. V was pared by 4 bases and J by 7 bases, with 19 bases between. Germline CDR1 KGHDR, CDR2 SFDVKD. Profiled with immunoSEQ multiplex PCR; TCRdb holds only in-frame clones, not every one. The table records 25,000 to 30,000 clones, about 90% of them present only once. The receptor's source is a human donor in a cohort sampled during active COVID-19. The chain is built from TRBV24-1 and TRBJ2-7; D is possibly TRBD1 (6 bases). The sequenced sample consisted of peripheral blood. The CDR3 DNA reads as TGTGCCACCAGTGACTTCGTTGGGGGCAGGAGGGAGCAGTACTTC. This gives the protein CATSDFVGGRREQYF.